Following are 22 T cell receptor beta chains from one sample sequenced in a study of control samples from healthy donors and cancer patients (TCRdb year 2020). Preparation of the library involved the immunoSEQ multiplex PCR assay. Here the immuneACCESS table is served through TCRdb, limited to in-frame sequences with V and J called. Missing clones are a known gap in these copies; in checked studies unresolved V genes cover under half, and the rest lacks a known reason. This sample holds 150,000 or so clones; approximately 92% were observed only once. The ten top clones hold over 2% of the sample. Source material: blood. These receptors were taken from a woman between 45 and 65 years old in good health.

The gene calls are TRBV6-6 and TRBJ2-5; TRBD2 matches at 8 bases. The CDR3 has 15 residues. CDR1 is MNHNY, CDR2 SVGAGI, per germline (reference sequence). V dropped 5 bases and J dropped 3; count of bases not matched to a gene: 8. The CDR3, as DNA: TGTGCCAGCAGTCCCGGGGGACTAGTGGAAGAGACCCAGTACTTC. It translates to CASSPGGLVEETQYF.

This clone was counted a single time. This chain links TRBV3-1 (or the pseudogene TRBV3-2) with TRBJ2-1, with 10 bases fitting TRBD1. This CDR3 has 15 residues. Germline CDR1 LGHDT, CDR2 YNNKEL (reference sequence). The junction had 5 bases not matched to a gene; V was cut back by 1 base and J by 8 bases. CDR3 nucleotides: TGTGCCAGCAGCCAAGCGACAGGGGGCTTCTATGAGCAGTTCTTC. Translation gives CASSQATGGFYEQFF.

The chain has TRBV2 and TRBJ1-2; TRBD1 agrees at 7 bases. Germline values: CDR1 SNHLY, CDR2 FYNNEI. Trimming removed 5 bases from V and 14 bases from J; junction bases left unmatched: 8. The CDR3 length is 11 residues. The CDR3 is CASSTDRDLTF. CDR3 sequence (DNA): TGTGCCAGCAGTACAGACAGGGATCTTACCTTC.

This chain joins TRBV10-1 and TRBJ2-7; 11 bases agree with TRBD2. The V segment lost 4 bases and the J segment 0 bases; nucleotides outside the gene matches: 5. Germline V gene sequence: CDR1 WNHNN, CDR2 SYGVQD (reference sequence). The length of the CDR3 is 16 residues. The CDR3 is CASSVASGGSSYEQYF. The CDR3 DNA is TGCGCCAGCAGTGTGGCTAGCGGGGGGAGCTCCTACGAGCAGTACTTC.

The chain has TRBV7-9 and TRBJ1-1, with D tentatively TRBD1 (5 bases). The CDR3 extends over 15 amino acids. The V end lost 3 bases, the J end lost 4 bases, and 15 bases lay between the germline ends. The germline CDR1 and CDR2 sequences are SEHNR and FQNEAQ (reference sequence). CDR3 in amino acids: CASSLGSGGPTEAFF. The CDR3 region has the DNA TGTGCCAGCAGCTTGGGGTCCGGGGGACCCACTGAAGCTTTCTTT. The complete variable domain, with remaining parts taken from reference TRBV7-9 and TRBJ1-1, reads DTGVSQNPRHKITKRGQNVTFRCDPISEHNRLYWYRQTLGQGPEFLTYFQNEAQLEKSRLLSDRFSAERPKGSFSTLEIQRTEQGDSAMYLCASSLGSGGPTEAFFGQGTRLTVV.

This clone came up a few times. The chain employs TRBV7-9 and TRBJ2-7, with D perhaps matching TRBD1 (5 bases). This CDR3 is built from 14 residues. Looked up from germline, CDR1 is SEHNR and CDR2 is FQNEAQ (reference sequence). Trimming left V 0 bases short and J 3 bases short, with 9 bases between. CDR3 loop: CASSLATASYEQYF. In nucleotides, the CDR3 is TGTGCCAGCAGCTTAGCGACAGCGAGCTACGAGCAGTACTTC.

This clone was picked up one time. The chain employs TRBV6-5 and TRBJ2-1; D not certain. There are 15 residues in the CDR3. Germline V gene sequence: CDR1 MNHEY, CDR2 SVGAGI. V was trimmed by 2 bases and J by 3 bases, leaving 11 bases between them. The CDR3 reads CASSYDTSLYNEQFF. The CDR3 DNA follows: TGTGCCAGCAGTTACGACACCTCCCTCTACAATGAGCAGTTCTTC.

The J gene is TRBJ1-2, the V gene TRBV3-1 (or the pseudogene TRBV3-2); no firm D call. Germline V gives CDR1 LGHDT, CDR2 YNNKEL (reference sequence). This CDR3 contains 13 residues. Trimming stripped 1 base from V and 0 bases from J, with 3 bases between. This chain's CDR3 is CASSQGPNYGYTF. The CDR3 DNA sequence: TGTGCCAGCAGCCAAGGGCCTAACTATGGCTACACCTTC.

The chain carries TRBV29-1 and TRBJ2-1, with a weak D call TRBD1 (5 bases). Germline V CDR1 and CDR2: SQVTM, ANQGSEA. The germline V and J ends were trimmed by 4 bases and 10 bases, with 8 bases remaining between them. This CDR3 is built from 10 residues. The CDR3 here is CSVGQGEQFF. The CDR3 nucleotides read TGCAGCGTTGGGCAGGGAGAGCAGTTCTTC.

This clone showed up just a few times. The chain couples TRBV7-9 to TRBJ2-1, with TRBD2 matching 14 bases. V lost 7 bases to trimming and J lost 7 bases; unmatched junction nucleotides: 6. The CDR3 spans 15 residues. Germline V CDR1 and CDR2: SEHNR, FQNEAQ (reference sequence). The CDR3 sequence is CASTPGLAGVNEQFF. For the CDR3, the DNA is TGTGCCAGCACCCCGGGACTAGCGGGAGTGAATGAGCAGTTCTTC.

The chain recombines TRBV7-8 with TRBJ1-1, with unresolved D. The CDR3 loop spans 14 amino acids. CDR1 SGHVS and CDR2 FQNEAQ come from the germline V gene. Trimming cost V 5 bases and J 1 base, with 11 bases left between them. For the CDR3, the DNA is TGTGCCAGCAGCCCCCGGGCGGCGAACACTGAAGCTTTCTTT. This gives the protein CASSPRAANTEAFF.

The chain couples TRBV2 to TRBJ1-2, with a possible D match to TRBD1 (5 bases). The germline gives CDR1 SNHLY, CDR2 FYNNEI. The V end lost 4 bases, the J end lost 4 bases, and 13 bases lay between the germline ends. The CDR3 extends over 14 amino acids. The CDR3 sequence: CASSGSRGGYGYTF. In DNA, the CDR3 is TGTGCCAGCAGTGGTTCTAGGGGAGGCTATGGCTACACCTTC.

V is TRBV27 and J is TRBJ2-2; D unresolved. This CDR3 has 13 residues. The germline V and J ends were trimmed by 3 bases and 2 bases, with 4 bases remaining between them. Germline-derived CDR1 and CDR2 are MNHEY and SMNVEV (reference sequence). Written as DNA, the CDR3 is TGTGCCAGCAGTTTCGGTAACACCGGGGAGCTGTTTTTT. Protein product: CASSFGNTGELFF.

The V call is TRBV7-9, the J call TRBJ1-1; a possible D gene is TRBD1 (5 bases). From germline, CDR1 is SEHNR and CDR2 FQNEAQ (reference sequence). Trimming removed 4 bases at V and 11 bases at J, with 11 bases between. This CDR3 has 11 amino acids. The CDR3 DNA reads as TGTGCCAGCAGCTCTGCCAGGGAGGCTTTCTTT. It codes for CASSSAREAFF.

The genes are TRBV7-9 and TRBJ1-5; D might be TRBD1 (5 bases). CDR3 length equals 14 residues. Germline V gene lookup returns CDR1 SEHNR and CDR2 FQNEAQ (reference sequence). The V end was cut by 0 bases, the J end by 2 bases, with 5 bases between. The CDR3 spells CASSLAGGNQPQHF. CDR3 nucleotide sequence: TGTGCCAGCAGCTTAGCGGGGGGCAATCAGCCCCAGCATTTT.

CDR3 amino acids: CATGTDTEAFF. CDR3 DNA sequence: TGTGCTACTGGGACAGACACTGAAGCTTTCTTT. V gene TRBV12-5 combines with J gene TRBJ1-1, with TRBD1 matching over 7 bases. The V gene's germline CDR1 is LGHNT and CDR2 FRNRAP. V shed 10 bases and J 3 bases; nucleotides not matched to a gene: 2. The CDR3 totals 11 residues.

The chain has TRBV27 and TRBJ1-4; D is undetermined. The CDR3 runs to 15 residues. Germline values: CDR1 MNHEY, CDR2 SMNVEV (reference sequence). Deletions cut 5 bases from V and 0 bases from J, with 10 bases between. Here the CDR3 reads CASSPSIPTNEKLFF. The CDR3, as DNA: TGTGCCAGCAGTCCCAGTATTCCAACTAATGAAAAACTGTTTTTT.

This clone was found once. This rearrangement joins TRBV30 to TRBJ1-1, with D unclear. Germline V gene data show CDR1 as GTSNPN and CDR2 as SVGIG (reference sequence). Trimming took 6 bases from V and 0 from J, leaving 11 bases between them. This CDR3 is built from 13 residues. The CDR3 region is CACSAHMNTEAFF. CDR3 nucleotide sequence: TGTGCCTGTTCGGCACATATGAACACTGAAGCTTTCTTT. The whole variable domain, remainder taken from reference TRBV30 and TRBJ1-1, is SQTIHQWPATLVQPVGSPLSLECTVEGTSNPNLYWYRQAAGRGLQLLFYSVGIGQISSEVPQNLSASRPQDRQFILSSKKLLLSDSGFYLCACSAHMNTEAFFGQGTRLTVV.

This chain connects TRBV11-3 to TRBJ2-2; 9 nucleotides align to TRBD1. Germline V gene sequence: CDR1 SGHNT, CDR2 YENEEA. The CDR3 is 17 amino acids. The trim removed 0 bases at V and 8 bases at J, leaving 10 bases unmatched. The CDR3 protein is CASSLDIGTGLTGELFF. The CDR3 DNA follows: TGTGCCAGCAGCTTAGATATCGGGACAGGGTTGACGGGGGAGCTGTTTTTT.

This chain connects TRBV5-6 to TRBJ2-7; TRBD1 aligns across 8 bases. After removal of 5 bases from V and 4 bases from J, the junction contained 5 bases not matched to a gene. CDR3 length: 13 amino acids. The germline gives CDR1 SGHDT, CDR2 YYEEEE. The CDR3 DNA reads TGTGCCAGCAGGGGGACAGGAACTTACGAGCAGTACTTC. Translated, it gives CASRGTGTYEQYF.

The gene calls are TRBV6-4 and TRBJ2-1; TRBD2 might be the D (5 bases). Germline V CDR1 and CDR2: MRHNA, SNTAGT. Trimming shortened V by 0 bases and J by 7 bases, and 13 bases separated the two germline ends. This CDR3 is 15 amino acids long. This CDR3 reads CASSDSRLTGNEQFF. In nucleotides, the CDR3 is TGTGCCAGCAGTGACTCACGGCTAACGGGGAATGAGCAGTTCTTC.

The rearrangement links TRBV9 to TRBJ1-1; 9 nucleotides line up with TRBD1. CDR1 and CDR2 (germline): SGDLS, YYNGEE. Losses at the gene ends were 4 bases for V and 6 bases for J; bases not matched to a gene: 7. The CDR3 is 14 amino acids. CDR3 DNA sequence: TGTGCCAGCAGCTTACAGGGGGCAAGCGCTGAAGCTTTCTTT. Protein: CASSLQGASAEAFF.